The T cell receptor (beta chain) described here comes from a study of beta chain features in type 1 diabetes. The authors reverse transcribed all of the isolated RNA, so sequencing captured expressed TCRB transcripts. Method: immunoSEQ multiplex PCR; TCRdb's copy keeps in-frame clones and lacks some. Altogether roughly 610,000 clones are present, about a sixth being singletons, with the ten largest covering 0.07% to 0.095%. In this sample, this clone turned up a few times. The TCR originated in a young man in good health. Material: naive CD4+ T cells from blood.

As DNA, the CDR3 is TGCGCCAGCAGCCCAGGGACAGGGAACTTCTACAATGAGCAGTTCTTC. This encodes CASSPGTGNFYNEQFF. V gene TRBV5-1 combines with J gene TRBJ2-1; 9 bases fit TRBD1. V lost 4 bases and J lost 3; bases outside the gene matches: 8. CDR1 SGHRS and CDR2 YFSETQ come from the germline V gene. The CDR3 consists of 16 residues.